A selection of T cell receptor beta chains follows, all from one sample in a study of shared clonotypes between healthy human individuals. Assay: immunoSEQ multiplex PCR; the TCRdb copy retains only in-frame clones and omits some. Of approximately 500,000 clones in the sample, roughly 80% were seen once. The source material was PBMCs. Receptor source: a woman aged 40 to 50 in good health. Some clones in this sample may be carry-over from other donors' samples. The CDR3 runs from the conserved cysteine through the conserved F or W. A D gene is named only where the DNA matches it firmly. The size entry is marked missing in some rows and otherwise reads once, few, many or a size class.

size	V	J	D	DNA	CDR3
.	TRBV29-1	TRBJ2-3	TRBD2	TGCAGCGTTGTCCCAGGACTAGGGACCGGGAGGCAGTATTTT	CSVVPGLGTGRQYF
many	TRBV10-3	TRBJ2-5	.	TGTGCCATCCTAGAAGGCAACCAAGAGACCCAGTACTTC	CAILEGNQETQYF
few	TRBV10-3	TRBJ2-3	.	TGTGCCATCAGTGAGTCGGGCGGCGGAACAGATACGCAGTATTTT	CAISESGGGTDTQYF
.	TRBV11-2	TRBJ2-7	.	TGTGCCAGCAGCCCCAGCGCAAGGCAGCAGTACTTC	CASSPSARQQYF
.	TRBV29-1	TRBJ1-1	.	TGCAGCGTTGCAACGGGGGCTTGGACTGAAGCTTTCTTT	CSVATGAWTEAFF
.	TRBV6-6	TRBJ1-4	TRBD1	TGTGCCAGCAGCTACGGGGACAGCACTAATGAAAAACTGTTTTTT	CASSYGDSTNEKLFF
.	TRBV11-2	TRBJ1-3	TRBD1	TGTGCCAGCAGCTCGGAGGGGGCTCTTGGAAACACCATATATTTT	CASSSEGALGNTIYF
.	TRBV5-4	TRBJ2-5	.	TGTGCCAGCAGCCCACCACAGGGTAACCAAGAGACCCAGTACTTC	CASSPPQGNQETQYF
.	TRBV11-2	TRBJ2-1	.	TGTGCCAGCAGCTTACCCTGGGCCTACAATGAGCAGTTCTTC	CASSLPWAYNEQFF
.	TRBV10-3	TRBJ2-7	.	TGTGCCATCAGTGACCCAGGGGCGGGAGAACGGGGCTACGAGCAGTACTTC	CAISDPGAGERGYEQYF
.	TRBV19	TRBJ2-7	.	TGTGCCCCCCACATAGGGTCCTACGAGCAGTACTTC	CAPHIGSYEQYF
.	TRBV5-1	TRBJ2-7	.	TGCGCCAGCAGCTTGGACGGCCATTCCTACGAGCAGTACTTC	CASSLDGHSYEQYF
.	TRBV27	TRBJ2-7	.	TGTGCCAGCCAGGGCTCCTACTACGAGCAGTACTTC	CASQGSYYEQYF
.	TRBV6-1	TRBJ2-5	TRBD2	TGTGCCAGCAGTGTTAGCGGGGGCCAAGAGACCCAGTACTTC	CASSVSGGQETQYF
.	TRBV10-3	TRBJ2-3	.	TGTGCCCTTTCAGGGGACTTCACAGATACGCAGTATTTT	CALSGDFTDTQYF
.	TRBV19	TRBJ2-7	TRBD1	TGTGCCAGTAGTATTGGACAGGGGGCTTACGAGCAGTACTTC	CASSIGQGAYEQYF
.	TRBV2	TRBJ1-1	TRBD1	TGTGCCAGCAGTACAGGGGCGGATGAAGCTTTCTTT	CASSTGADEAFF
.	TRBV28	TRBJ1-5	.	TGTGCCAGCAGTTCTGGGGGTCAGCCCCAGCATTTT	CASSSGGQPQHF
.	TRBV21-1	TRBJ1-1	.	TGTGCCAGCAGCAAACCGGGACAGGGGGCGGCAAATGTTTTCTTT	CASSKPGQGAANVFF
.	TRBV5-4	TRBJ2-7	.	TGTGCCAGCAGCTTGTTGGGGGCTGACGAGCAGTACTTC	CASSLLGADEQYF
.	TRBV19	TRBJ2-1	TRBD1	TGTGCCAGTAAGGGACAGGGGGCCTGGAATGAGCAGTTCTTC	CASKGQGAWNEQFF
.	TRBV5-6	TRBJ1-4	.	TGTGCCAGCAGCTTGGGGACAGTAGATGAAAAACTGTTTTTT	CASSLGTVDEKLFF
.	TRBV5-6	TRBJ1-5	.	TGTGCCAGCAGCTTGGGGGGGCGTAGCAATCAGCCCCAGCATTTT	CASSLGGRSNQPQHF
.	TRBV5-4	TRBJ2-5	TRBD1	TGTGCCAGCAGCCCTAGGACACAGGGGGACCAAGAGACCCAGTACTTC	CASSPRTQGDQETQYF
.	TRBV11-2	TRBJ1-5	.	TGTGCCAGCAGCCCGCGGTCTGGAGGCCAGCCCCAGCATTTT	CASSPRSGGQPQHF
.	TRBV2	TRBJ1-1	.	TGTGCCAGCAGTGAAAGCATTCGGGGGAACACTGAAGCTTTCTTT	CASSESIRGNTEAFF
.	TRBV18	TRBJ2-2	.	TGTGCCAGCTCACCACGGGAGAAGGCTACCGGGGAGCTGTTTTTT	CASSPREKATGELFF
.	TRBV2	TRBJ2-7	TRBD1	TGTGCCAGCAGATCGGACAGGGCCGGCGGGGAGCAGTACTTC	CASRSDRAGGEQYF
.	TRBV7-3	TRBJ2-7	.	TGTGCCAGCAGCTTACTTCGGACAGATACCTACGAGCAGTACTTC	CASSLLRTDTYEQYF
once	TRBV11-3	TRBJ2-5	.	TGTGCCAGCAGCCGAGGGTCACAAGAGACCCAGTACTTC	CASSRGSQETQYF
.	TRBV9	TRBJ2-7	.	TGTGCCAGCAGCGTGAGTAGCTTCTCCTACGAGCAGTACTTC	CASSVSSFSYEQYF
many	TRBV13	TRBJ2-6	.	TGTGCCAGCAGCTTAGGTCGCTCTGGGGCCAACGTCCTGACTTTC	CASSLGRSGANVLTF
.	TRBV19	TRBJ2-1	TRBD1	TGTGCCAGTAGCACACAGGGGGCCAATGAGCAGTTCTTC	CASSTQGANEQFF
few	TRBV7-9	TRBJ2-3	TRBD2	TGTGCCAGCAGTATCAGGAGCGGGGACTACACAGATACGCAGTATTTT	CASSIRSGDYTDTQYF
.	TRBV7-9	TRBJ2-7	TRBD2	TGTGCCAGCAGCCCCACTAGCGGAGATTCCTACGAGCAGTACTTC	CASSPTSGDSYEQYF
.	TRBV6-5	TRBJ2-7	.	TGTGCCAGCGGGGGTATTCGGGAAGGAGGCTACGAGCAGTACTTC	CASGGIREGGYEQYF
.	TRBV29-1	TRBJ2-1	.	TGCAGCGTTGGGCGGGTCAATCGTGAGCAGTTCTTC	CSVGRVNREQFF
.	TRBV10-2	TRBJ1-1	.	TGCGCCAGCAGTACACAGGGAAACACTGAAGCTTTCTTT	CASSTQGNTEAFF
.	TRBV4-3	TRBJ2-2	.	TGCGCCAGCAGCCAAGATATTTGGATTAACACCGGGGAGCTGTTTTTT	CASSQDIWINTGELFF
.	TRBV4-2	TRBJ1-2	.	TGTGCCAGCAGCCAAGAGAGGGAGGATGGCTACACCTTC	CASSQEREDGYTF
.	TRBV14	TRBJ2-7	.	TGTGCCAGCAGCCAACTGGGTGCTGGCGAGCAGTACTTC	CASSQLGAGEQYF
.	TRBV6-1	TRBJ1-4	TRBD1	TGTGCCAGCAGTGACCCCGGGACAGATGAAAAACTGTTTTTT	CASSDPGTDEKLFF
.	TRBV5-1	TRBJ2-7	TRBD2	TGCGCCAGCAGCTTCGGGACTAGTTCCTACGAGCAGTACTTC	CASSFGTSSYEQYF
once	TRBV27	TRBJ1-1	.	TGTGCCAGCAGGCCCCGAACCCAGGGGCAGGGTAACACTGAAGCTTTCTTT	CASRPRTQGQGNTEAFF
.	TRBV6-1	TRBJ2-1	TRBD2	TGTGCCACCCACCGACTAGCGGGATACAATGAGCAGTTCTTC	CATHRLAGYNEQFF
.	TRBV5-1	TRBJ2-7	.	TGCGCCAGCAGCTTGTACCTGGGGGTTGTCTCCGAGCAGTACTTC	CASSLYLGVVSEQYF
.	TRBV30	TRBJ2-2	.	TGTGCCTGGAGAGGTTTCGGGGGAGATAACACCGGGGAGCTGTTTTTT	CAWRGFGGDNTGELFF